This T cell receptor (beta chain) was documented in a study of Graves' ophthalmopathy and Graves' hyperthyroidism. This clonotype was detected many times. The antigen remains unidentified. A duration under 3 months, NOSPECS ≥4, CAS ≥3 and moderate-to-severe activity characterized the donors with ophthalmopathy. The authors isolated PBMCs from 8.5 to 10 ml of fresh peripheral blood. RNA served as the template for amplifying TCR beta CDR3 regions. Amplification began with first-round RT-PCR using HTBI primers, then second-round multiplex PCR was performed. Using its own MiXCR run on the multiplex PCR reads, TCRdb lists one record per CDR3 protein. The top ten hold 4.5% to 6% of the sample, which has about 160,000 distinct CDR3 sequences, 30% to 45% seen once. Study-wide points: Blood also carried most expanded thyroid clonotypes exceeding 0.001 frequency. Forecasting of ophthalmopathy progression by the model achieved 60% to 71% sensitivity and 72% to 85% specificity.

V lost 4 bases, J lost 3 bases, and 9 bases lay in between. Germline CDR1 is MGHDK and CDR2 is SYGVNS. The CDR3 extends over 13 amino acids. This clonotype was sampled from a middle-aged woman with Graves' ophthalmopathy. This chain connects TRBV25-1 to TRBJ1-1; weak D call: TRBD1 (6 bases). Specimen: peripheral blood. The DNA for the CDR3 is TGTGCCAGCAGTGCAGGGGCGTACACTGAAGCTTTCTTT. It yields the protein CASSAGAYTEAFF.